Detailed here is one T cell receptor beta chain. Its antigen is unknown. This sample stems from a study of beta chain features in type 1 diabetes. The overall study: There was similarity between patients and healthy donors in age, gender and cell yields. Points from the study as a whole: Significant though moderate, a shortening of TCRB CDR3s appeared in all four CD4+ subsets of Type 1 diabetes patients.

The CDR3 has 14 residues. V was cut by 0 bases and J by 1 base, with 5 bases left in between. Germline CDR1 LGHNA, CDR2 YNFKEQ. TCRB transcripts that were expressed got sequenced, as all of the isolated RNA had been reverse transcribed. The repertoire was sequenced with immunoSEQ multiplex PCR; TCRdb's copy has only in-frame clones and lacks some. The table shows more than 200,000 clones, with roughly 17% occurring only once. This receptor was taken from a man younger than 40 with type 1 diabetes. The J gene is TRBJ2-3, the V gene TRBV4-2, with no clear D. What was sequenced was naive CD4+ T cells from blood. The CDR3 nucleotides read TGTGCCAGCAGCCAAGAATCGGGCACAGATACGCAGTATTTT. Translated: CASSQESGTDTQYF.